This T cell receptor (beta chain) was retrieved from a study of CD8+ T cells in alopecia areata. Trimming removed 5 bases from V and 6 bases from J, with 14 bases in between. The germline V gene encodes CDR1 GTSNPN and CDR2 SVGIG (reference sequence). The CDR3 contains 12 residues. Extracted from the samples, RNA was reverse transcribed into cDNA to serve as the sequencing template. Profiling relied on immunoSEQ multiplex PCR, and the TCRdb table lists in-frame clones only, not all of them. The sample lists 150,000 to 200,000 clones, 60% occurring once. Treatment indicated: oral pan-JAK inhibitor, 5-10 mg twice daily. Study findings and constraints: Against the mouse data, patients shared TCRs less clearly, possibly for HLA reasons. The study found that many expanded lesional clones persisted in scalp and blood during tofacitinib. Tofacitinib significantly decreased scalp clonality and expanded CD8+ clones among top 100.

Remarks on this clone: Its antigen is not identified.

The chain joins TRBV30 to TRBJ2-7, with a tentative D call TRBD1 (6 bases). Sequencing used CD4+ T cells sorted from blood, obtained at week 24, from a patient treated with tofacitinib. The origin of this receptor is a human donor with alopecia areata. CDR3 DNA: TGTGCCTGGGATACAGGGTCGCGCGAGCAGTACTTC. Residues: CAWDTGSREQYF.